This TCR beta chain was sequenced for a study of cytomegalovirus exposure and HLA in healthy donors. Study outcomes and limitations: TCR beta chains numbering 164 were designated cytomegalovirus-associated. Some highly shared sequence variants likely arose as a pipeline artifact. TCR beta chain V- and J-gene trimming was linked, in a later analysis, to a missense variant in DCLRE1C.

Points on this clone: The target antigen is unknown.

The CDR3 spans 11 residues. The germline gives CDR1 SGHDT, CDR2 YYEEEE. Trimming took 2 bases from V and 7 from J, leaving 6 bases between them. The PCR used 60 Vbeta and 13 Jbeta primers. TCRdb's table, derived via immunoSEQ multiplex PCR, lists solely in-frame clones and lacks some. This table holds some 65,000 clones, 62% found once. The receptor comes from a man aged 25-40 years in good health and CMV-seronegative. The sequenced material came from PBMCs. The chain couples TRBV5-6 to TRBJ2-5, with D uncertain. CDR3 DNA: TGTGCCAGCAGCTTTGGGCCGACCCAGTACTTC. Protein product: CASSFGPTQYF.